The 18 T cell receptor beta chains below come from one sample, sequenced in a study of cytomegalovirus exposure and HLA in healthy donors. A multiplex PCR was run with 60 Vbeta primers and 13 Jbeta primers. Profiled with immunoSEQ multiplex PCR; TCRdb holds only in-frame clones, not every one. The sample records hundreds of thousands of clones, around four fifths being singletons. Specimen: PBMCs. The receptors come from a male donor in good health and CMV-seronegative.

V usage is TRBV18 and J usage is TRBJ1-4, with D unclear. Germline V lookup: CDR1 KGHSH, CDR2 LQKENI. V lost 4 bases and J lost 5, with 8 bases in between. CDR3 size: 13 residues. The CDR3 bases are TGTGCCAGCTCACGGGCAGTCAATGAAAAACTGTTTTTT. Encoded protein: CASSRAVNEKLFF.

The CDR3 nucleotides read TGTGCCAGCAGTTTATGGGCGCGCCTTGGGACAGGGGGCACTGAAGCTTTCTTT. Amino acids: CASSLWARLGTGGTEAFF. The chain recombines TRBV28 with TRBJ1-1; 11 bases line up with TRBD1. Looked up from germline, CDR1 is MDHEN and CDR2 is SYDVKM. CDR3 length: 18 residues. V lost 0 bases and J lost 4; bases outside the gene matches: 10.

This sequence joins TRBV6-5 and TRBJ2-3; 8 nucleotides align to TRBD2. Germline V gives CDR1 MNHEY, CDR2 SVGAGI. V gave up 0 bases and J gave up 4 bases; unmatched junction bases: 6. The CDR3 consists of 16 residues. CDR3 in amino acids: CASSYSGLAGPDTQYF. CDR3 nucleotide sequence: TGTGCCAGCAGTTACTCGGGTCTAGCGGGTCCAGATACGCAGTATTTT.

The V call is TRBV7-6, the J call TRBJ2-1; 13 bases align to TRBD2. CDR3 size: 15 residues. The J segment lost 8 bases and the V segment lost 5 bases, leaving 6 bases of the junction unmatched. Looked up from germline, CDR1 is SGHVS and CDR2 is FNYEAQ. DNA of the CDR3: TGTGCCAGCAGCCTGCGGACTAGCGGGAGCCATGAGCAGTTCTTC. Its translation is CASSLRTSGSHEQFF.

This clone was picked up one time. Other DNA sequences within the sample encode an identical CDR3. The V gene is TRBV25-1, the J gene TRBJ1-2; TRBD1 is a possible D gene (5 bases). In germline, CDR1 is MGHDK, CDR2 SYGVNS. The CDR3 runs to 11 residues. Trimming stripped 4 bases from V and 7 bases from J, with 7 bases between. CDR3 amino acids: CASSVRGGYTF. The CDR3 DNA is TGTGCCAGCAGTGTAAGGGGTGGCTACACCTTC.

The V gene is TRBV12-1, the J gene TRBJ2-3; TRBD2 was called by the table and not checked on the DNA. TRBV12-1 is reported as a pseudogene. This CDR3 has 17 residues. The CDR3 DNA reads TGTGCCAGCAGCGACGAAGGACTAGCCGGACCCGCAGATACGCAGTATTTT. The encoded protein is CASSDEGLAGPADTQYF.

In the case of this clone: The junction departs from germline at one end; a sequencing error may be responsible. The chain joins TRBV7-7 to TRBJ2-6; D is ambiguous. Germline V gives CDR1 SSHAT, CDR2 FNYEAQ (reference sequence). The CDR3 loop spans 14 amino acids. This CDR3 is CASSTGSGANVLTF. In DNA form, the CDR3 reads TGTGCTAGCAGCACCGGCTCTGGGGCCAACGTCCTGACTTTC.

V gene TRBV7-3 combines with J gene TRBJ2-2, with no clear D. Germline lookup yields CDR1 SGHTA and CDR2 FQGTGA. Trimming removed 0 bases from V and 5 bases from J, with 7 bases in between. The CDR3 runs 14 residues. The CDR3: CASSLTAPTGELFF. DNA for the CDR3: TGTGCCAGCAGCTTAACAGCCCCTACCGGGGAGCTGTTTTTT.

The CDR3 spells CASSLAGLEYNEQFF. CDR3 DNA sequence: TGCGCCAGCAGCTTGGCAGGGTTGGAGTACAATGAGCAGTTCTTC. The chain uses TRBV5-1 and TRBJ2-1; D is possibly TRBD1 (5 bases). Germline CDR1 reads SGHRS; CDR2 reads YFSETQ. V lost 0 bases and J 4 bases, leaving 11 bases between the germline ends. The CDR3 has 15 residues. The whole variable domain, remainder taken from reference TRBV5-1 and TRBJ2-1, is KAGVTQTPRYLIKTRGQQVTLSCSPISGHRSVSWYQQTPGQGLQFLFEYFSETQRNKGNFPGRFSGRQFSNSRSEMNVSTLELGDSALYLCASSLAGLEYNEQFFGPGTRLTVL.

The V call is TRBV30, the J call TRBJ2-1; TRBD2 agrees at 7 bases. V lost 0 bases and J lost 7; bases outside the gene matches: 6. The germline V gene encodes CDR1 GTSNPN and CDR2 SVGIG (reference sequence). The CDR3 is 14 residues long. In nucleotides, the CDR3 is TGTGCCTGGAGTGTGAGCGGGAATATAAATGAGCAGTTCTTC. Protein product: CAWSVSGNINEQFF.

J is TRBJ1-1 and V is TRBV2; 8 nucleotides align to TRBD1. The trim removed 6 bases at V and 0 bases at J, leaving 3 bases unmatched. The germline CDR1 and CDR2 sequences are SNHLY and FYNNEI. This CDR3 contains 14 residues. The CDR3 region has the DNA TGTGCCAGCAGCGTACAGGGGGTGAACACTGAAGCTTTCTTT. It is translated as CASSVQGVNTEAFF.

This chain's CDR3 is CASSPRDTMNTEAFF. The DNA for the CDR3 is TGCGCCAGCAGCCCCCGGGACACTATGAACACTGAAGCTTTCTTT. The genes are TRBV5-1 and TRBJ1-1; weak D call: TRBD1 (6 bases). Trimming cost V 4 bases and J 0 bases, with 13 bases left between them. This CDR3 region has 15 residues. Per the germline V gene, CDR1 is SGHRS and CDR2 is YFSETQ.

The CDR3 coding sequence is TGTGCCAGCAGTTACCCCGGGACAGGGGACAATGAGCAGTTCTTC. This encodes CASSYPGTGDNEQFF. This chain uses TRBV5-4 with TRBJ2-1, with 10 positions matching TRBD1. The CDR3 spans 15 residues. The V segment lost 5 bases and the J segment 5 bases; nucleotides outside the gene matches: 7. Germline values: CDR1 SGHNT, CDR2 YYREEE (reference sequence).

This chain links TRBV4-1 with TRBJ2-5, with TRBD1 as a possible D gene (5 bases). V lost 4 bases and J 7 bases, leaving 16 bases between the germline ends. This CDR3 comprises 14 residues. The germline gives CDR1 MGHRA, CDR2 YSYEKL. CDR3 nucleotide sequence: TGCGCCAGCAGCCCGTTCCAGGACAAGGGGACCCAGTACTTC. Its protein product is CASSPFQDKGTQYF.

The chain employs TRBV5-1 and TRBJ2-5, with D possibly being TRBD2 (6 bases). This CDR3 has 16 residues. Germline loops: CDR1 SGHRS, CDR2 YFSETQ. V lost 4 bases, J lost 5 bases, and 21 bases lay in between. The CDR3, as DNA: TGCGCCAGCAGCCTCGTCCAGGGACCTCGGGGGGAGACCCAGTACTTC. It codes for CASSLVQGPRGETQYF.

The chain carries TRBV4-1 and TRBJ2-5, with 7 positions matching TRBD1. Trimming removed 2 bases from V and 2 bases from J; junction bases left unmatched: 2. Germline CDR1 MGHRA, CDR2 YSYEKL. CDR3 size: 14 residues. CDR3 nucleotide sequence: TGCGCCAGCAGCCAACCCAGGGGGCAAGAGACCCAGTACTTC. The encoded protein is CASSQPRGQETQYF.

This chain connects TRBV15 to TRBJ2-5; 9 nucleotides align to TRBD2. The germline CDR1 and CDR2 sequences are LNHNV and YYDKDF (reference sequence). This CDR3 spans 16 amino acids. Trimming cost V 1 base and J 3 bases; bases outside gene matches: 6. The CDR3 DNA follows: TGTGCCACCAGCAGAGGACCCTTAGCGGGGGAAGAGACCCAGTACTTC. Protein sequence: CATSRGPLAGEETQYF.

The chain has TRBV25-1 and TRBJ2-3; TRBD2 matches 12 bases. V shed 1 base, J shed 3 bases, and the junction held 8 bases outside the gene matches. The CDR3 has 18 residues. Germline V CDR1 and CDR2: MGHDK, SYGVNS. The DNA for the CDR3 is TGTGCCAGCAGTGAATGGGGACTAGCGGGTCGGCGGACAGATACGCAGTATTTT. It is translated as CASSEWGLAGRRTDTQYF.